The present T cell receptor beta chain was sequenced within a study of response to subunit inactivated influenza vaccine. Notes on the study in general: A suggestion made by the authors is that each seasonal influenza vaccination recruits few new T cells.

TCRdb redid the calling of the RT-PCR reads with MiXCR, one entry per CDR3 protein. The sample has almost 600,000 distinct CDR3 sequences, 12% to 15% seen once; the top ten hold over 8.5%. This clonotype has a count of ten or more. What it recognizes is unknown. Specimen: PBMCs from blood, collected approximately 13 days after vaccination. The TCR originated in a man aged 50-60 years who received an inactivated influenza vaccine.

CDR3 nucleotides: TGTGCCAGCAGCCAAGATTCGGATTTTGACGGCTTCTATGGCTACACCTTC. Its protein is CASSQDSDFDGFYGYTF. This chain connects TRBV4-2 to TRBJ1-2; D is ambiguous. CDR3 length: 17 amino acids. The germline V gene has CDR1 LGHNA and CDR2 YNFKEQ. V was pared by 0 bases and J by 4 bases, with 18 bases between.